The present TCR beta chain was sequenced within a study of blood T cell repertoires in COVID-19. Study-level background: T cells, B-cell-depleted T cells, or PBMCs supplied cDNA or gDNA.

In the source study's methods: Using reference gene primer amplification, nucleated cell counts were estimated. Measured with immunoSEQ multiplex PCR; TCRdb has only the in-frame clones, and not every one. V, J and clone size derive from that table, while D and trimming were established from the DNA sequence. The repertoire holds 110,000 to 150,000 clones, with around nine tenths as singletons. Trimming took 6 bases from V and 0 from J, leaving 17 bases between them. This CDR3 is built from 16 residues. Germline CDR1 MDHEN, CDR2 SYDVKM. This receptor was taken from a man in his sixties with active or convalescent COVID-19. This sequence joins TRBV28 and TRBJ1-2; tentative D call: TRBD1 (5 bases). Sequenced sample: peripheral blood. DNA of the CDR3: TGTGCCAGCAGCCCCCTGGGGACTCTAGCTAACTATGGCTACACCTTC. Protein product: CASSPLGTLANYGYTF.